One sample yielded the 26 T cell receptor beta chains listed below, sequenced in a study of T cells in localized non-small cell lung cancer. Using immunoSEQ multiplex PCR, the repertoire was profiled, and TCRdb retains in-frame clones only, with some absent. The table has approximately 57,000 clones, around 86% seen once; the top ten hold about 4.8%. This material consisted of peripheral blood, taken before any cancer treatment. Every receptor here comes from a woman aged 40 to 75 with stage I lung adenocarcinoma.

The CDR3 DNA sequence: TGTGCCAGCAGCTTAAATAGCCAACAGGGAAGACTGTTTTTT. Amino acid sequence: CASSLNSQQGRLFF. The chain combines TRBV7-6 with TRBJ1-4; D is possibly TRBD1 (6 bases). V lost 2 bases to trimming and J lost 13 bases, with 17 bases between them. Germline-derived CDR1 and CDR2 are SGHVS and FNYEAQ. This CDR3 region has 14 residues. Drawing the rest from reference TRBV7-6 and TRBJ1-4, the complete variable domain is GAGVSQSPRYKVTKRGQDVALRCDPISGHVSLYWYRQALGQGPEFLTYFNYEAQQDKSGLPNDRFSAERPEGSISTLTIQRTEQRDSAMYRCASSLNSQQGRLFFGSGTQLSVL.

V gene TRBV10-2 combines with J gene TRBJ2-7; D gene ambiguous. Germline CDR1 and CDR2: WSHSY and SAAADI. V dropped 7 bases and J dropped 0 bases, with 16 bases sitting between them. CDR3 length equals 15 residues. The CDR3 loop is CASTVGRSNSYEQYF. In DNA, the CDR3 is TGCGCCAGCACCGTAGGACGGAGTAACTCCTACGAGCAGTACTTC.

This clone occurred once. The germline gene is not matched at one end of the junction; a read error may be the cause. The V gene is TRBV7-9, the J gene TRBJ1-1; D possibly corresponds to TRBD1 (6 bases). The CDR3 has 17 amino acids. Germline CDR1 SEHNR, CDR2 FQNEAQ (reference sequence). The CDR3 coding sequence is TGCGCCAGCAGCCAACAACTTCCAGGGGTTTTAAAGACTGAAGCTTTCTTT. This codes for CASSQQLPGVLKTEAFF.

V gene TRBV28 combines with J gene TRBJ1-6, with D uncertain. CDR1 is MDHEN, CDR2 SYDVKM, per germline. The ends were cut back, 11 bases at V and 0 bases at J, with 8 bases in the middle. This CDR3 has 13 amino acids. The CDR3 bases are TGTGCCGAAGGGAGCTCCTATAATTCACCCCTCCACTTT. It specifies CAEGSSYNSPLHF.

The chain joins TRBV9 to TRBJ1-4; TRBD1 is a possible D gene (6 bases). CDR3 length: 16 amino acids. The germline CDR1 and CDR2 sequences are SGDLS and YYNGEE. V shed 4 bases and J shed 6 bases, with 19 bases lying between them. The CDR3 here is CASSRRNRAEDEKLFF. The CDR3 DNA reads TGTGCCAGCAGCCGACGAAACAGGGCTGAGGATGAAAAACTGTTTTTT.

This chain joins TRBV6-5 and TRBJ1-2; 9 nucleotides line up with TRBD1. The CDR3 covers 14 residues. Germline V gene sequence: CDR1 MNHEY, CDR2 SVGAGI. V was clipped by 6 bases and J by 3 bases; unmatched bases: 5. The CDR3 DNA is TGTGCCAGCAGCTTGGGACAGGGATACTATGGCTACACCTTC. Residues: CASSLGQGYYGYTF.

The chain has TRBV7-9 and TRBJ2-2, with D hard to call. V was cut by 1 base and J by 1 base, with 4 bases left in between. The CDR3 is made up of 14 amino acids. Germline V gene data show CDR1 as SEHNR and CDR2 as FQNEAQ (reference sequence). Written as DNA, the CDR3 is TGTGCCAGCAGCTTAGGCCAGAACACCGGGGAGCTGTTTTTT. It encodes CASSLGQNTGELFF.

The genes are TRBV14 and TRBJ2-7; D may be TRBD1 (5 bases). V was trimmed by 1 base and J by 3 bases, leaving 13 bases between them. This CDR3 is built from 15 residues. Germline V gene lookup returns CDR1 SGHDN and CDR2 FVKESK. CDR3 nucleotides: TGTGCCAGCAGCCAAGCCCCAGGGTTTGGCTACGAGCAGTACTTC. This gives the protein CASSQAPGFGYEQYF.

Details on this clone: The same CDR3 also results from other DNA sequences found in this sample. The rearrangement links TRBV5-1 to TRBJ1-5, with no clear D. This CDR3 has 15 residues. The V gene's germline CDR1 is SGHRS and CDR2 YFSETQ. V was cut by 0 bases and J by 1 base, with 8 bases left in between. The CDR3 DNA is TGCGCCAGCAGCTTGGATGGGGTAAGCAATCAGCCCCAGCATTTT. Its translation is CASSLDGVSNQPQHF.

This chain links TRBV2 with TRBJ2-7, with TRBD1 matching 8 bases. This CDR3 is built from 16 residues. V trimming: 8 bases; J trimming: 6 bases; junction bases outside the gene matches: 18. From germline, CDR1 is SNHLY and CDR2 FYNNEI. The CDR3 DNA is TGTGCCAGCCGCCAGGAGGACAGGGTATTTTCGGGCGAGCAGTACTTC. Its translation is CASRQEDRVFSGEQYF. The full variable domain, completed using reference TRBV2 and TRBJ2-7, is EPEVTQTPSHQVTQMGQEVILRCVPISNHLYFYWYRQILGQKVEFLVSFYNNEISEKSEIFDDQFSVERPDGSNFTLKIRSTKLEDSAMYFCASRQEDRVFSGEQYFGPGTRLTVT.

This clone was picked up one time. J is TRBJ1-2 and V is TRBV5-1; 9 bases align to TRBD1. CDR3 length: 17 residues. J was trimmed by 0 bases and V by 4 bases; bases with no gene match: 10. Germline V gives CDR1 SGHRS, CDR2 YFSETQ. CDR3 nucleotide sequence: TGCGCCAGCAGCCAAGGGACAGGGATTACTGCTAACTATGGCTACACCTTC. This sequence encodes CASSQGTGITANYGYTF.

CDR3 loop: CASSRLAGGPNPTDTQYF. The DNA for the CDR3 is TGTGCCAGCAGCCGACTAGCGGGGGGGCCGAACCCCACAGATACGCAGTATTTT. The chain is built from TRBV7-9 and TRBJ2-3; 14 nucleotides agree with TRBD2. CDR1 is SEHNR and CDR2 is FQNEAQ in the germline V gene (reference sequence). The V segment lost 5 bases and the J segment 2 bases; nucleotides outside the gene matches: 9. The CDR3 loop spans 18 amino acids.

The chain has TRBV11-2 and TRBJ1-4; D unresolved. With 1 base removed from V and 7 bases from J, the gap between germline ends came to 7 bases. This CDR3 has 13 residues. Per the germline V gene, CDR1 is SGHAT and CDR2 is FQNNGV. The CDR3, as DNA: TGTGCCAGCAGCTTAGGAGCGACTGAAAAACTGTTTTTT. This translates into CASSLGATEKLFF. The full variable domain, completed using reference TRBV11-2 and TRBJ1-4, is EAGVAQSPRYKIIEKRQSVAFWCNPISGHATLYWYQQILGQGPKLLIQFQNNGVVDDSQLPKDRFSAERLKGVDSTLKIQPAKLEDSAVYLCASSLGATEKLFFGSGTQLSVL.

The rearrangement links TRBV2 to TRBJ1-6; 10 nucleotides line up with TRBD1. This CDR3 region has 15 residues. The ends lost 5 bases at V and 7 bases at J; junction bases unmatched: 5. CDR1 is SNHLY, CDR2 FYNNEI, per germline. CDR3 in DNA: TGTGCCAGCAGTTTCGAGACAGGGGGCAATTCACCCCTCCACTTT. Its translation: CASSFETGGNSPLHF.

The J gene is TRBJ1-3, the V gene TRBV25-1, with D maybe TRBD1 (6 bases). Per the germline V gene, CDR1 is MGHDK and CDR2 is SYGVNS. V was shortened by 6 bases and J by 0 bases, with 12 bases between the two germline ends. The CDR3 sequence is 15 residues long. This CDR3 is CASRETGVSGNTIYF. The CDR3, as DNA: TGTGCCAGCAGGGAGACAGGCGTCTCTGGAAACACCATATATTTT.

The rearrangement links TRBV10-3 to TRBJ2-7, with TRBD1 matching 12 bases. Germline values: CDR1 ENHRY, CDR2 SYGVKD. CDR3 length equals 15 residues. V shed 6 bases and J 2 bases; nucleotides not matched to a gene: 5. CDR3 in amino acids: CAISAGQGAAYEQYF. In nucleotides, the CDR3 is TGTGCCATCAGCGCGGGACAGGGGGCCGCCTACGAGCAGTACTTC.

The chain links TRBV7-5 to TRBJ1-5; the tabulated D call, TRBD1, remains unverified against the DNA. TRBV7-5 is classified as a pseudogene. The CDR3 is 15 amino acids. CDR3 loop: CARSGRDRGNQPQHF. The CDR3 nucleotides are TGTGCCAGAAGCGGCCGGGACAGGGGCAATCAGCCCCAGCATTTT.

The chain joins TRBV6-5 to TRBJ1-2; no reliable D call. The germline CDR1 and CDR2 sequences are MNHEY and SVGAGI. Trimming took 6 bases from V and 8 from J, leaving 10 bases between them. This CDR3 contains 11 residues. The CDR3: CASRDHTGYTF. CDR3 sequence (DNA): TGTGCCAGCAGGGACCATACCGGCTACACCTTC.

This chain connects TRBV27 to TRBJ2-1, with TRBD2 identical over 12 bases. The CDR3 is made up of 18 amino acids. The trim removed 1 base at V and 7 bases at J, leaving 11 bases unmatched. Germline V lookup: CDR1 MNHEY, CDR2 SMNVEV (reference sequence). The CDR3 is CASSLYLSSGGAKNEQFF. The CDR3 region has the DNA TGTGCCAGCAGTTTATACCTATCTAGCGGGGGGGCCAAGAATGAGCAGTTCTTC.

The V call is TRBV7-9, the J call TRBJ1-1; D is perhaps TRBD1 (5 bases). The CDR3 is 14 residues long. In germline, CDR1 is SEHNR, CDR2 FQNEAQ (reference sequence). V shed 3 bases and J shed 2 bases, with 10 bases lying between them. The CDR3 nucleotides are TGTGCCAGCAGCTTCACAGGCGCCAACACTGAAGCTTTCTTT. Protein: CASSFTGANTEAFF.

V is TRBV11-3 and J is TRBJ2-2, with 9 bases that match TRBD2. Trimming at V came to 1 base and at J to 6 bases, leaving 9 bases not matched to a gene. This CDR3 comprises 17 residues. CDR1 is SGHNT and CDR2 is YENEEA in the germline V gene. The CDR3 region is CASSLGTGLAVPGELFF. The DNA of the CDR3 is TGTGCCAGCAGCTTAGGGACGGGACTAGCTGTCCCCGGGGAGCTGTTTTTT.

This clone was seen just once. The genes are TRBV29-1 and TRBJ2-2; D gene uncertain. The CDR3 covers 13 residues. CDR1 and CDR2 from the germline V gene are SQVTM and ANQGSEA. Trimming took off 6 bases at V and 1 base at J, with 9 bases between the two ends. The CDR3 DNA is TGCAGCGTAGAGTCAGGGAACACCGGGGAGCTGTTTTTT. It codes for CSVESGNTGELFF.

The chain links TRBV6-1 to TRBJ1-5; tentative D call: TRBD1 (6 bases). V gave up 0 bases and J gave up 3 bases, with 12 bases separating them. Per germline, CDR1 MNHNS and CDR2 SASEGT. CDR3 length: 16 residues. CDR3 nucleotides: TGTGCCAGCAGTGAAGCTGAGGGGGTCGCCAATCAGCCCCAGCATTTT. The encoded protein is CASSEAEGVANQPQHF.

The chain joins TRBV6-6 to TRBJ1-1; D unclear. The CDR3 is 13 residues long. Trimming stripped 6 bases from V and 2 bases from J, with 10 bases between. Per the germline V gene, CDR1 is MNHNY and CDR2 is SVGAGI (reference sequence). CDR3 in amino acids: CASSRVGNTEAFF. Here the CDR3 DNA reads TGTGCCAGCAGCCGCGTCGGTAACACTGAAGCTTTCTTT.

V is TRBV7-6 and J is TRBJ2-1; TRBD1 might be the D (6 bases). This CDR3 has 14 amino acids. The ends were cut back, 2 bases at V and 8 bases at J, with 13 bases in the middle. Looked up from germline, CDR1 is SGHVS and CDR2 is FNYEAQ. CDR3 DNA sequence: TGTGCCAGCAGCTTAAACTGGGGGCATGATGAGCAGTTCTTC. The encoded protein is CASSLNWGHDEQFF.

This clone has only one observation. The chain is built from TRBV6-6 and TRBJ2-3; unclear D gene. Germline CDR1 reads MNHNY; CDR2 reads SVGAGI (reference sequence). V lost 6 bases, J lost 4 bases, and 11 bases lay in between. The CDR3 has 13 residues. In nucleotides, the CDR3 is TGTGCCAGCAGAAGGACGGTGGCAGATACGCAGTATTTT. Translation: CASRRTVADTQYF.